These T cell receptor beta chains were read from a single sample in a study of shared clonotypes between healthy human individuals. TCRdb's copy holds only in-frame clones and misses some; the assay was immunoSEQ multiplex PCR. The sample consists of under 1,100,000 clones, 65% to 80% of them appearing once. The sample was memory CD4+ T cells sorted from blood. The receptors here all came from a man aged 18 to 29 in good health. The CDR3 runs from the conserved cysteine through the conserved F or W. A D gene is named only where the DNA matches it firmly. Clone size is given for some rows only: seen once, a few or many times, or a class if the clone is expanded.

D	V	J	size	CDR3	DNA
.	TRBV5-8	TRBJ1-6	.	CASDTTGPRNSPLHF	TGTGCCAGCGATACTACGGGACCGAGAAATTCACCCCTCCACTTT
.	TRBV7-2	TRBJ2-7	.	CASKTDRSSYEQYF	TGTGCCAGCAAAACCGACAGATCGTCCTACGAGCAGTACTTC
.	TRBV9	TRBJ1-1	.	CASSPGGAAEAFF	TGTGCCAGCAGCCCAGGAGGAGCGGCTGAAGCTTTCTTT
.	TRBV28	TRBJ1-2	once	CASSSPNGWSGPNGYTF	TGTGCCAGCAGTTCCCCTAACGGCTGGTCAGGGCCAAATGGCTACACCTTC
.	TRBV11-1	TRBJ2-2	.	CASSLDPYTGELFF	TGTGCCAGCAGCTTAGATCCTTACACCGGGGAGCTGTTTTTT
TRBD1	TRBV30	TRBJ2-5	once	CAWITGGAVRETQYF	TGTGCCTGGATCACAGGGGGCGCGGTGAGGGAGACCCAGTACTTC
.	TRBV2	TRBJ1-5	.	CASSDDAGGIGNQPQHF	TGTGCCAGCAGTGATGACGCGGGGGGCATAGGCAATCAGCCCCAGCATTTT
.	TRBV9	TRBJ2-7	.	CASSMTQGSEQYF	TGTGCCAGCAGCATGACACAGGGTAGTGAGCAGTACTTC
.	TRBV5-1	TRBJ2-5	.	CASSGLHQETQYF	TGCGCCAGCAGTGGACTTCACCAAGAGACCCAGTACTTC
.	TRBV30	TRBJ1-1	.	CAGGTKTRVAEAFF	TGTGCGGGGGGGACCAAGACGAGAGTGGCTGAAGCTTTCTTT
.	TRBV6-6	TRBJ1-4	once	CASSYVLFWELFF	TGTGCCAGCAGTTACGTTTTATTTTGGGAACTGTTTTTT
.	TRBV11-2	TRBJ2-1	.	CASSQETGLGISYNEQFF	TGTGCCAGCAGCCAGGAGACGGGACTCGGCATCTCCTACAATGAGCAGTTCTTC
.	TRBV5-1	TRBJ2-7	.	CASSRGTYEQYF	TGCGCCAGCAGCCGGGGGACCTACGAGCAGTACTTC
TRBD1	TRBV18	TRBJ2-1	.	CASSSSGQGVNEQFF	TGTGCCAGCTCATCATCGGGACAGGGGGTCAATGAGCAGTTCTTC
.	TRBV6-5	TRBJ2-5	.	CASSPGRLGTQYF	TGTGCCAGCAGTCCCGGTCGTTTAGGGACCCAGTACTTC
.	TRBV28	TRBJ1-5	.	CASSSPGPQHF	TGTGCCAGCAGTTCCCCAGGGCCCCAGCATTTT
.	TRBV6-1	TRBJ1-5	.	CASSSGSNQPQHF	TGTGCCAGCAGTTCCGGGTCCAATCAGCCCCAGCATTTT
.	TRBV6-1	TRBJ1-4	.	CASSFGFATNEKLFF	TGTGCCAGCAGTTTCGGTTTTGCAACTAATGAAAAACTGTTTTTT
TRBD2	TRBV7-2	TRBJ2-1	.	CASRSPGGSSYNEQFF	TGTGCCAGCAGATCACCCGGGGGGAGCTCCTACAATGAGCAGTTCTTC
.	TRBV30	TRBJ1-6	few	CAWKPDTSSPLHF	TGTGCCTGGAAGCCGGACACAAGTTCACCCCTCCACTTT
.	TRBV7-2	TRBJ1-5	.	CASSLVAGDQPQHF	TGTGCCAGCAGCTTAGTCGCAGGGGATCAGCCCCAGCATTTT
.	TRBV6-6	TRBJ1-2	.	CASSYRDGNYGYTF	TGTGCCAGCAGTTACCGGGACGGGAACTATGGCTACACCTTC
.	TRBV14	TRBJ2-6	many	CASSQVGRGANVLTF	TGTGCCAGCAGCCAAGTTGGGAGAGGGGCCAACGTCCTGACTTTC
TRBD1	TRBV5-4	TRBJ2-3	.	CASSRSGTGARGTDTQYF	TGTGCCAGCAGCCGGTCCGGGACAGGGGCCCGGGGGACAGATACGCAGTATTTT
.	TRBV5-1	TRBJ1-4	.	CASSLDGRPEKLFF	TGCGCCAGCAGCTTGGATGGAAGGCCTGAAAAACTGTTTTTT
.	TRBV6-1	TRBJ1-2	.	CASTLGQNYGYTF	TGTGCCAGCACCCTGGGGCAGAACTATGGCTACACCTTC
.	TRBV29-1	TRBJ1-4	few	CSVDRGTSNEKLFF	TGCAGCGTTGATAGGGGCACGTCTAATGAAAAACTGTTTTTT
.	TRBV6-1	TRBJ2-7	few	CASSDGPYPYEQYF	TGTGCCAGCAGTGATGGGCCGTACCCCTACGAGCAGTACTTC
.	TRBV21-1	TRBJ2-5	.	CASSKARPGKLSTPTRRETQYF	TGTGCCAGCAGCAAAGCTCGCCCAGGGAAGCTTTCAACCCCGACCCGAAGAGAGACCCAGTACTTC
.	TRBV9	TRBJ1-2	.	CASSVSTGYGYTF	TGTGCCAGCAGCGTATCGACGGGCTATGGCTACACCTTC
TRBD1	TRBV18	TRBJ2-7	.	CASSPPTGEREQYF	TGTGCCAGCTCACCTCCAACAGGGGAAAGGGAGCAGTACTTC
TRBD2	TRBV18	TRBJ2-5	.	CASSPSLLAGQETQYF	TGTGCCAGCTCACCATCATTACTAGCGGGGCAAGAGACCCAGTACTTC
.	TRBV6-5	TRBJ2-1	.	CASSPSWGNEQFF	TGTGCCAGCAGCCCCAGCTGGGGGAATGAGCAGTTCTTC
TRBD1	TRBV6-5	TRBJ1-6	.	CASSYTDRERSPLHF	TGTGCCAGCAGTTACACGGACAGGGAGAGGTCACCCCTCCACTTT
TRBD2	TRBV7-9	TRBJ2-4	few	CASSLSGGEDIQYF	TGTGCCAGCAGCCTTAGCGGGGGGGAGGACATTCAGTACTTC
.	TRBV2	TRBJ2-7	few	CATGLGSGEQYF	TGTGCCACTGGACTGGGCTCCGGCGAGCAGTACTTC
TRBD1	TRBV4-1	TRBJ1-4	.	CASSLGQNNEKLFF	TGCGCCAGCAGCCTGGGACAGAATAATGAAAAACTGTTTTTT
TRBD2	TRBV7-9	TRBJ2-2	.	CASSPTGLAITGELFF	TGTGCCAGCAGCCCGACCGGACTAGCGATCACCGGGGAGCTGTTTTTT
TRBD2	TRBV7-2	TRBJ2-1	.	CASSLGGLYNEQFF	TGTGCCAGCAGCTTAGGGGGACTATACAATGAGCAGTTCTTC
.	TRBV18	TRBJ2-7	.	CASSPNSDEQYF	TGTGCCAGCTCACCAAACAGTGACGAGCAGTACTTC
.	TRBV11-2	TRBJ2-3	.	CASSTPRAGAPLTQYF	TGTGCCAGCAGCACGCCTCGGGCGGGGGCCCCTTTAACGCAGTATTTT
TRBD2	TRBV2	TRBJ2-5	few	CASSGLAGKQETQYF	TGTGCCAGCAGTGGGCTAGCGGGGAAACAAGAGACCCAGTACTTC
TRBD2	TRBV7-2	TRBJ2-1	.	CATSLQGTLAANEQFF	TGTGCCACCTCACTTCAAGGTACCCTAGCGGCCAATGAGCAGTTCTTC
.	TRBV2	TRBJ2-5	.	CASSDSGGAGTQYF	TGTGCCAGCAGTGATTCAGGGGGGGCAGGGACCCAGTACTTC